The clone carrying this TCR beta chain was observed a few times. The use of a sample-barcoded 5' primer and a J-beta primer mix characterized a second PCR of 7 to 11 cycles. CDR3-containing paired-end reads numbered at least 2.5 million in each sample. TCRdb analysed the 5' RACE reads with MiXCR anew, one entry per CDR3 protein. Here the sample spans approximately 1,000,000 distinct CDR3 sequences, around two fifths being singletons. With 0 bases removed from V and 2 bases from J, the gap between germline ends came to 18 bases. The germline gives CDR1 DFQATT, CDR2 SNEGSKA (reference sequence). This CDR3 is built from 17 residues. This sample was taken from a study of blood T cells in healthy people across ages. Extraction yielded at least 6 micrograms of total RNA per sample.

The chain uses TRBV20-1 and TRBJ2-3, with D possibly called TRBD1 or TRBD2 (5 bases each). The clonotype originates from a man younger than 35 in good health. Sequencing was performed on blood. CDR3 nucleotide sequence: TGCAGTGCTAGAGACCCTCGGGACCCGCGAAACACAGATACGCAGTATTTT. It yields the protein CSARDPRDPRNTDTQYF.